Listed below are T cell receptor beta chains from one sample, sequenced in a study of CD8+CD57+ T cells in acquired aplastic anemia. TCRdb ran MiXCR on the reads and lists one entry per CDR3 protein. The sample lists more than 150,000 distinct CDR3 sequences; about 64% were seen once. Sequencing used sorted CD4+, CD8+, or CD8+CD57+ T cells (not recorded which) from PBMCs. All receptors derive from a human donor with severe aplastic anemia or a healthy control (not recorded which). Both conserved end residues are part of each CDR3.

J | V | CDR3
TRBJ2-7 | TRBV9 | CASGGGQGTYEQYF
TRBJ2-1 | TRBV20-1 | CSARDIQHYNEQFF
TRBJ2-7 | TRBV11-2 | CASSRGGYASEQYF
TRBJ2-1 | TRBV19 | CASSITSGKHNEQFF
TRBJ2-7 | TRBV20-1 | CSARGLAGESGEQYF
TRBJ1-5 | TRBV20-1 | CSARDRVGNQPQHF
TRBJ1-1 | TRBV7-2 | CASGWKTEAFF
TRBJ2-1 | TRBV4-1 | CASSQEGAGLGEQFF
TRBJ1-1 | TRBV19 | CASSIWGRYMNTEAFF
TRBJ1-6 | TRBV7-2 | CASSLKWANSPLHF
TRBJ2-5 | TRBV12-5 | CASGSRGGSEETQYF
TRBJ1-5 | TRBV19 | CASSHWGVSQHQHF
TRBJ1-4 | TRBV7-6 | CASSSLLETNEKLFF
TRBJ2-2 | TRBV10-3 | CAISEVSSGATGELFF
TRBJ2-7 | TRBV20-1 | CSARDMLGQGSSYEQYF
TRBJ1-6 | TRBV7-8 | CASSLRGRDSPLHF
TRBJ2-7 | TRBV5-1 | CASSNGFYEQYF
TRBJ1-1 | TRBV4-1 | CASSQEVGEQGMNTEAFF
TRBJ1-4 | TRBV7-9 | CASSLKDNHRRGNEKLFF
TRBJ1-2 | TRBV7-9 | CASSSGGPLYGYTF
TRBJ2-3 | TRBV7-9 | CASSFGLAVTDTQYF
TRBJ1-1 | TRBV6-2/TRBV6-3 | CASLDPWDTEAFF
TRBJ2-7 | TRBV20-1 | CSAANGFRSTYEQYF
TRBJ2-7 | TRBV10-1 | CASSAAAKPYEQYF
TRBJ2-7 | TRBV15 | CATSRDRAAYEQYF
TRBJ1-6 | TRBV7-6 | CTSSISDYNSPLHF
TRBJ2-1 | TRBV12-3/TRBV12-4 | CASSSRRQEQFF
TRBJ2-3 | TRBV19 | CASSPQVYPADTQYF
TRBJ1-1 | TRBV12-3/TRBV12-4 | CASIWDRGTEAFF
TRBJ2-7 | TRBV28 | CASSVLGLAGTYEQYF
TRBJ2-2 | TRBV7-6 | CASSPGQGADTGELFF
TRBJ1-2 | TRBV6-4 | CASSYSTGRNPVGYTF
TRBJ1-5 | TRBV7-2 | CASSRRQGVNSNQPQHF
TRBJ2-1 | TRBV5-1 | CASSLIPNRYEQFF
TRBJ1-1 | TRBV12-3/TRBV12-4 | CASSLDTLPEEAFF
TRBJ2-2 | TRBV6-2/TRBV6-3 | CASSATGRGTGELFF
TRBJ2-1 | TRBV4-3 | CASSQEGQGAYGQFF
TRBJ2-3 | TRBV7-3 | CASSPRGGTQDTQYF
TRBJ1-1 | TRBV19 | CASRSLTDRNTEAFF
TRBJ2-3 | TRBV20-1 | CSASSGPSTDTQYF
TRBJ2-2 | TRBV2 | CASSSRLAGNTGELFF
TRBJ2-5 | TRBV2 | CASSLAGGHGETQYF
TRBJ2-7 | TRBV10-2 | CASSESLQGAYEQYF
TRBJ2-6 | TRBV4-2 | CASSPRTQASSGANVLTF
TRBJ2-1 | TRBV14 | CASSQGGPHNEQFF
TRBJ2-7 | TRBV12-3/TRBV12-4 | CASSLAERGSYEQYF
TRBJ2-1 | TRBV29-1 | CSVGSQATYNEQFF
TRBJ1-1 | TRBV5-1 | CASGARGEVNTEAFF
TRBJ2-5 | TRBV6-1 | CASSNWSWETQYF
TRBJ2-2 | TRBV7-9 | CASSLILVGELFF
TRBJ1-1 | TRBV5-5 | CASSLIWENTEAFF
TRBJ2-7 | TRBV7-9 | CASNKGGNEQYF
TRBJ2-1 | TRBV4-2 | CASSQGTSGGAYEQFF
TRBJ2-1 | TRBV20-1 | CSAPRQGGDEQFF